The TCR beta chain under discussion was sequenced for a study of beta chain features in type 1 diabetes. Study context: In age, gender and cell yields, patients were similar to healthy donors. Study conclusions and caveats: A moderate, significant TCRB CDR3 shortening appeared in type 1 diabetes across four CD4+ subsets.

V lost 11 bases and J lost 2, with 9 bases in between. Germline V gene lookup returns CDR1 LNHDA and CDR2 SQIVND (reference sequence). This CDR3 comprises 11 residues. Worth noting for this clone: The antigen is not known.

The investigators reverse transcribed all of the isolated RNA, so they sequenced expressed TCRB transcripts. Measured with immunoSEQ multiplex PCR; TCRdb has only the in-frame clones, and not every one. This table has 300,000 to 350,000 clones, roughly 13% appearing once. This chain links TRBV19 with TRBJ1-2; TRBD1 might be the D (5 bases). Sequenced: naive CD4+ T cells from blood. This clonotype originated in a woman between 18 and 29 years old with type 1 diabetes. CDR3 DNA sequence: TGTGCCGGGGGGTCGAACTATGGCTACACCTTC. This gives the protein CAGGSNYGYTF. The full variable domain, with the rest looked up from reference TRBV19 and TRBJ1-2, is DGGITQSPKYLFRKEGQNVTLSCEQNLNHDAMYWYRQDPGQGLRLIYYSQIVNDFQKGDIAEGYSVSREKKESFPLTVTSAQKNPTAFYLCAGGSNYGYTFGSGTRLTVV.